These 4 T cell receptor beta chains were all obtained from the same sample, sequenced in a study of T-cell reconstitution after alpha-beta-depleted transplantation in children (dated by TCRdb to the mid-2010s). The library came from PCR. Sequencing used an Illumina HiSeq 2500. To normalize quantification of the TCRbeta repertoire, the TCR libraries were built with molecular barcoding that relied on unique molecular identifiers. TCRdb cleaned the public reads at Q25 with fastp, built clones with MiXCR and kept in-frame beta chains. Identical CDR3 proteins give one entry, which carries the most common genes and DNA. The sample yields roughly 400,000 distinct CDR3 sequences; about 20% were counted once. The biggest ten clones account for over 3.5% of the sample. The sequences come from PBMCs from the stem cell graft donor, collected from the stem cell graft. The source is a human donor who donated a stem cell graft to a child with acute myeloid leukemia.

This clonotype has a count of ten or more. The V and J genes are TRBV20-1 and TRBJ2-2; 7 bases map to TRBD1. Unmatched junction bases numbered 6, after V lost 7 bases and J lost 1 base. CDR1 is DFQATT, CDR2 SNEGSKA, per germline (reference sequence). This CDR3 is built from 14 residues. The CDR3 coding sequence is TGCAGTGGGATGGACAGGCTGAACACCGGGGAGCTGTTTTTT. Translation: CSGMDRLNTGELFF.

V usage is TRBV6-5 and J usage is TRBJ2-3; D is unresolved. The V gene lost 3 bases and the J gene lost 1 base, with 11 bases spanning the gap. CDR3 length: 15 amino acids. Per germline, CDR1 MNHEY and CDR2 SVGAGI. CDR3 in amino acids: CASSYSPVGTDTQYF. CDR3 coding DNA: TGTGCCAGCAGTTATTCCCCCGTAGGCACAGATACGCAGTATTTT.

The gene calls are TRBV10-3 and TRBJ2-1; TRBD2 aligns across 8 bases. V shed 7 bases and J 3 bases; nucleotides not matched to a gene: 5. Germline CDR1 ENHRY, CDR2 SYGVKD. This CDR3 has 14 amino acids. CDR3 DNA sequence: TGTGCCATCACGCGGCGGGAGGACTACAATGAGCAGTTCTTC. Amino acids: CAITRREDYNEQFF.

The chain joins TRBV20-1 to TRBJ2-7; TRBD1 might be the D (6 bases). Germline CDR1 and CDR2: DFQATT and SNEGSKA (reference sequence). The CDR3 length is 15 residues. Trimming stripped 5 bases from V and 2 bases from J, with 19 bases between. The CDR3 bases are TGCAGTGCTCATGCAATCAGGGGACCCCCCTACGAGCAGTACTTC. Translation gives CSAHAIRGPPYEQYF.